This entry lists 7 T cell receptor beta chains sequenced from one sample in a study of T-cell reconstitution after alpha-beta-depleted transplantation in children. Unique molecular identifiers tagged the TCRbeta library. TCRdb recomputed calls from the PCR reads with MiXCR, one row per CDR3 protein. Of about 480,000 distinct CDR3 sequences listed, approximately 13% are singletons. Sequencing was performed on PBMCs from the stem cell graft donor, taken from the stem cell graft. Receptor source: a human donor who donated a stem cell graft to a child with combined immunodeficiency.

The J gene is TRBJ1-1, the V gene TRBV7-3, with D uncertain. In germline, CDR1 is SGHTA, CDR2 FQGTGA. V was pared by 5 bases and J by 1 base, with 8 bases between. This CDR3 contains 13 residues. Written as DNA, the CDR3 is TGTGCCAGCAGCATTACACCGAACACTGAAGCTTTCTTT. This gives the protein CASSITPNTEAFF.

The gene calls are TRBV18 and TRBJ1-1, with no clear D. CDR1 and CDR2 from the germline V gene are KGHSH and LQKENI. The germline V and J ends were trimmed by 6 bases and 2 bases, with 7 bases remaining between them. This CDR3 is built from 12 residues. CDR3 region: CASSGRNTEAFF. The CDR3 DNA sequence: TGTGCCAGCTCCGGGCGTAACACTGAAGCTTTCTTT.

There are many counts of this clonotype. This rearrangement joins TRBV7-9 to TRBJ2-1, with 9 bases that match TRBD2. The germline gives CDR1 SEHNR, CDR2 FQNEAQ (reference sequence). Losses at the gene ends were 1 base for V and 6 bases for J; bases not matched to a gene: 4. The CDR3 runs 15 residues. The CDR3 coding sequence is TGTGCCAGCAGCTTAGGTCTAGCGGGGCCCAATGAGCAGTTCTTC. It specifies CASSLGLAGPNEQFF. Full variable domain (rest looked up from reference TRBV7-9 and TRBJ2-1): DTGVSQNPRHKITKRGQNVTFRCDPISEHNRLYWYRQTLGQGPEFLTYFQNEAQLEKSRLLSDRFSAERPKGSFSTLEIQRTEQGDSAMYLCASSLGLAGPNEQFFGPGTRLTVL.

This clonotype was observed a handful of times. The V call is TRBV20-1, the J call TRBJ2-7; D assignment may be TRBD1 or TRBD2 (6 bases each). This CDR3 has 15 amino acids. Germline CDR1 reads DFQATT; CDR2 reads SNEGSKA (reference sequence). The ends were cut back, 5 bases at V and 6 bases at J, with 23 bases in the middle. Here the CDR3 reads CSAGTFGGLMGEQYF. CDR3 sequence (DNA): TGCAGTGCTGGGACGTTTGGGGGGCTAATGGGCGAGCAGTACTTC.

This clonotype was counted at least ten times. The V gene is TRBV12-3 or TRBV12-4, the J gene TRBJ2-3; D is undetermined. The CDR3 has 14 amino acids. Trimming left V 5 bases short and J 1 base short, with 10 bases between. In nucleotides, the CDR3 is TGTGCCAGCAGTAGCTTGGCGGGCACAGATACGCAGTATTTT. Translated: CASSSLAGTDTQYF.

This clonotype came up a few times. The chain joins TRBV20-1 to TRBJ2-2, with TRBD2 matching 7 bases. Germline trimming cut 3 bases from V and 6 bases from J; bases unmatched to any gene: 7. Germline lookup yields CDR1 DFQATT and CDR2 SNEGSKA (reference sequence). The CDR3 is 14 residues long. Written as DNA, the CDR3 is TGCAGTGCTAGGCCCCCGACTAGCCCCGGGGAGCTGTTTTTT. Translating gives CSARPPTSPGELFF.

This clonotype is medium-sized by share. The chain joins TRBV20-1 to TRBJ2-3; 12 bases agree with TRBD2. The V and J ends lost 4 bases and 5 bases, in that order; junction bases with no gene match: 4. The CDR3 runs to 14 residues. Germline V gives CDR1 DFQATT, CDR2 SNEGSKA (reference sequence). The CDR3 region is CSAKAGLAGDTQYF. Here the CDR3 DNA reads TGCAGTGCTAAAGCGGGACTAGCGGGAGATACGCAGTATTTT.